These 24 T cell receptor beta chains were all obtained from the same sample, sequenced in a study of cytomegalovirus exposure and HLA in healthy donors. The study ran its PCR with 60 Vbeta and 13 Jbeta primers. Data came from immunoSEQ multiplex PCR; TCRdb stores just in-frame clones and leaves some out. Of 150,000 to 160,000 clones listed, more than 70% are singletons. Sequenced: PBMCs. The source of these receptors is a woman between 35 and 50 years old in good health and CMV-seropositive.

The genes are TRBV5-1 and TRBJ1-2; 8 bases line up with TRBD1. This CDR3 comprises 16 residues. Unmatched junction bases numbered 9, after V lost 4 bases and J lost 1 base. The germline V gene encodes CDR1 SGHRS and CDR2 YFSETQ. The chain's CDR3 is CASSAGDRKNNYGYTF. The CDR3 bases are TGCGCCAGCAGCGCAGGGGACAGGAAAAATAACTATGGCTACACCTTC.

V gene TRBV27 combines with J gene TRBJ2-1; 8 bases are a match to TRBD2. The V and J ends lost 0 bases and 3 bases, in that order; junction bases with no gene match: 7. The germline CDR1 and CDR2 sequences are MNHEY and SMNVEV (reference sequence). The CDR3 has 17 residues. CDR3 in amino acids: CASSLSPVGRVYNEQFF. CDR3 nucleotide sequence: TGTGCCAGCAGTTTATCGCCGGTCGGGAGGGTCTACAATGAGCAGTTCTTC.

The chain recombines TRBV7-6 with TRBJ2-5, with a tentative D call TRBD2 (5 bases). The CDR3 has 14 residues. Germline CDR1 SGHVS, CDR2 FNYEAQ. V was shortened by 2 bases and J by 5 bases, with 12 bases between the two germline ends. The CDR3 DNA reads TGTGCCAGCAGCTTATCCGGGGAAGGGGAGACCCAGTACTTC. Encoded protein: CASSLSGEGETQYF.

In its sample, this clone was seen once. The chain recombines TRBV11-3 with TRBJ2-1, with 10 bases matching TRBD2. The CDR3 sequence is 16 residues long. V gave up 5 bases and J gave up 6 bases; unmatched junction bases: 10. The germline V gene encodes CDR1 SGHNT and CDR2 YENEEA. The DNA of the CDR3 is TGTGCCAGCAGCAAAGGACTAGCGGAGTGGGCCAATGAGCAGTTCTTC. Its protein is CASSKGLAEWANEQFF.

The table lists this clone with a count of one. The genes are TRBV7-9 and TRBJ2-7; 9 nucleotides line up with TRBD1. Germline V gives CDR1 SEHNR, CDR2 FQNEAQ (reference sequence). The CDR3 spans 15 residues. Trimming removed 5 bases from V and 5 bases from J; junction bases left unmatched: 10. The CDR3 DNA reads TGTGCCAGCAGCCCGGGACAGGGCCTCCTCGACGAGCAGTACTTC. This sequence encodes CASSPGQGLLDEQYF. The full variable domain, rest sourced from reference TRBV7-9 and TRBJ2-7, is DTGVSQNPRHKITKRGQNVTFRCDPISEHNRLYWYRQTLGQGPEFLTYFQNEAQLEKSRLLSDRFSAERPKGSFSTLEIQRTEQGDSAMYLCASSPGQGLLDEQYFGPGTRLTVT.

Regarding this clone: Within the sample, other DNA sequences also encode this same CDR3. CDR3 residues: CASSLGLSYEQYF. The CDR3 DNA follows: TGTGCCAGCAGTTTGGGACTTAGCTACGAGCAGTACTTC. The rearrangement joins TRBV27 to TRBJ2-7, with D tentatively TRBD2 (6 bases). The V gene lost 3 bases and the J gene lost 3 bases, with 9 bases spanning the gap. The CDR3 sequence is 13 residues long. The germline CDR1 and CDR2 sequences are MNHEY and SMNVEV (reference sequence).

The table lists this clone with a few counts. The gene calls are TRBV6-1 and TRBJ2-7; 9 nucleotides align to TRBD2. V lost 9 bases, J lost 4 bases, and 4 bases stayed unmatched. CDR1 MNHNS and CDR2 SASEGT come from the germline V gene. The CDR3 is 12 amino acids. CDR3 sequence: CASSGRGYEQYF. DNA of the CDR3: TGTGCCAGTAGCGGGAGAGGATACGAGCAGTACTTC.

This clone was detected once. This rearrangement joins TRBV27 to TRBJ2-4; TRBD2 aligns across 13 bases. The CDR3 has 18 amino acids. J lost 2 bases, V lost 4 bases, and 8 bases had no gene match. Per germline, CDR1 MNHEY and CDR2 SMNVEV (reference sequence). The CDR3 DNA reads as TGTGCCAGCAGTTCCCCCTCACTAGCGGGAGGGCCCAAAAACATTCAGTACTTC. Residues: CASSSPSLAGGPKNIQYF.

J is TRBJ2-1 and V is TRBV27, with D tentatively TRBD2 (6 bases). CDR1 is MNHEY, CDR2 SMNVEV, per germline (reference sequence). The CDR3 has 14 amino acids. Trimming took 2 bases from V and 6 from J, leaving 11 bases between them. The CDR3 bases are TGTGCCAGCAGTTTAAATCGGCGGGGCAATGAGCAGTTCTTC. Translation gives CASSLNRRGNEQFF.

The V and J genes are TRBV9 and TRBJ2-7, with a possible D match to TRBD1 (6 bases). Germline CDR1 reads SGDLS; CDR2 reads YYNGEE. Trimming took 4 bases from V and 3 from J, leaving 17 bases between them. The CDR3 consists of 15 residues. CDR3 bases: TGTGCCAGCAGCCCCGAGTTGGGGGCTGGCTACGAGCAGTACTTC. Translation gives CASSPELGAGYEQYF.

The gene calls are TRBV2 and TRBJ2-3; a possible D gene is TRBD2 (5 bases). V was cut by 5 bases and J by 0 bases, with 24 bases left in between. This CDR3 region has 19 residues. Germline loops: CDR1 SNHLY, CDR2 FYNNEI. Here the CDR3 reads CASSRENRNHPTSTDTQYF. The CDR3 DNA reads as TGTGCCAGCAGTAGGGAGAACAGAAATCATCCTACTAGCACAGATACGCAGTATTTT.

This chain joins TRBV6-6 and TRBJ2-1, with 7 nucleotides matching TRBD2. With 6 bases clipped from V and 0 bases from J, the junction kept 2 bases outside the gene matches. The CDR3 runs 14 residues. Germline-derived CDR1 and CDR2 are MNHNY and SVGAGI (reference sequence). CDR3 bases: TGTGCCAGCAGGGGGGACTACTCCTACAATGAGCAGTTCTTC. It translates to CASRGDYSYNEQFF.

The chain links TRBV14 to TRBJ1-2; TRBD1 matches at 10 bases. The V and J ends lost 4 bases and 4 bases, in that order; junction bases with no gene match: 3. CDR1 is SGHDN, CDR2 FVKESK, per germline. The CDR3 covers 14 residues. The CDR3 DNA sequence: TGTGCCAGCAGCCTTGGGACAGGGGCCTATGGCTACACCTTC. It yields the protein CASSLGTGAYGYTF.

The chain joins TRBV30 to TRBJ2-5; D not certain. The tail of the sequence fits TRBJ2-7 better, so the J call may be wrong. The CDR3 loop spans 15 amino acids. Germline values: CDR1 GTSNPN, CDR2 SVGIG (reference sequence). For the CDR3, the DNA is TGTGCCTGTAATAAGGTGGCGTTTAGCTCCTACGAGCAGTACTTC. Protein: CACNKVAFSSYEQYF.

V is TRBV5-1 and J is TRBJ2-7; 9 bases are a match to TRBD2. The CDR3 is made up of 17 amino acids. After removal of 0 bases from V and 6 bases from J, the junction contained 13 bases not matched to a gene. Germline lookup yields CDR1 SGHRS and CDR2 YFSETQ. The CDR3 nucleotides are TGCGCCAGCAGCTTGGCACTAGCGGGCCTGGCCCCCCCCGAGCAGTACTTC. It yields the protein CASSLALAGLAPPEQYF.

The rearrangement links TRBV5-5 to TRBJ2-1, with TRBD2 matching 7 bases. Germline lookup yields CDR1 SGHKS and CDR2 YYEKEE (reference sequence). With 6 bases clipped from V and 8 bases from J, the junction kept 17 bases outside the gene matches. The CDR3 has 16 residues. CDR3 sequence: CASIQAGTNPRYEQFF. The CDR3 DNA reads TGTGCCAGCATCCAGGCCGGGACTAACCCCCGGTATGAGCAGTTCTTC. Based on the CDR3 plus reference TRBV5-5 and TRBJ2-1, the full variable domain is DAGVTQSPTHLIKTRGQQVTLRCSPISGHKSVSWYQQVLGQGPQFIFQYYEKEERGRGNFPDRFSARQFPNYSSELNVNALLLGDSALYLCASIQAGTNPRYEQFFGPGTRLTVL.

The genes are TRBV5-1 and TRBJ1-2, with TRBD1 as a possible D gene (6 bases). V was clipped by 6 bases and J by 4 bases, with 13 bases between them. CDR3 length: 13 residues. Germline V CDR1 and CDR2: SGHRS, YFSETQ. CDR3 in amino acids: CASNSGDGYGYTF. CDR3 DNA: TGCGCCAGCAATTCAGGGGATGGCTATGGCTACACCTTC.

The chain joins TRBV28 to TRBJ1-1; D might be TRBD1 (6 bases). Germline V gene lookup returns CDR1 MDHEN and CDR2 SYDVKM. The CDR3 sequence is 14 residues long. The ends were cut back, 4 bases at V and 4 bases at J, with 13 bases in the middle. CDR3 sequence reads: CASSSTGSFTEAFF. CDR3 nucleotide sequence: TGTGCCAGCAGTTCAACAGGGAGCTTCACTGAAGCTTTCTTT.

The chain couples TRBV5-1 to TRBJ2-3; D is unresolved. The V end lost 0 bases, the J end lost 2 bases, and 10 bases lay between the germline ends. In germline, CDR1 is SGHRS, CDR2 YFSETQ. The length of the CDR3 is 15 residues. CDR3 residues: CASSLDRAFTDTQYF. CDR3 coding DNA: TGCGCCAGCAGCTTGGACCGAGCATTCACAGATACGCAGTATTTT.

This clone occurred a few times. The chain has TRBV30 and TRBJ2-7; D is perhaps TRBD2 (6 bases). The CDR3 extends over 13 amino acids. V lost 4 bases to trimming and J lost 3 bases, with 13 bases between them. Looked up from germline, CDR1 is GTSNPN and CDR2 is SVGIG (reference sequence). The chain's CDR3 is CAWTAGRNYEQYF. In nucleotides, the CDR3 is TGTGCCTGGACCGCGGGACGGAACTACGAGCAGTACTTC. The full variable domain, with the rest looked up from reference TRBV30 and TRBJ2-7, is SQTIHQWPATLVQPVGSPLSLECTVEGTSNPNLYWYRQAAGRGLQLLFYSVGIGQISSEVPQNLSASRPQDRQFILSSKKLLLSDSGFYLCAWTAGRNYEQYFGPGTRLTVT.

V gene TRBV28 combines with J gene TRBJ2-1, with D possibly TRBD1 on 6 matching bases. Per the germline V gene, CDR1 is MDHEN and CDR2 is SYDVKM. This CDR3 spans 15 amino acids. Trimming removed 5 bases from V and 5 bases from J, with 16 bases in between. In DNA, the CDR3 is TGTGCCAGCAGTAACCTCCGGACAGTGGACAATGAGCAGTTCTTC. It codes for CASSNLRTVDNEQFF.

J is TRBJ2-1 and V is TRBV29-1; a possible D gene is TRBD1 (6 bases). CDR3 length equals 15 residues. Germline CDR1 and CDR2: SQVTM and ANQGSEA. Trimming left V 4 bases short and J 3 bases short, with 16 bases between. CDR3 residues: CSVGQGILLYNEQFF. CDR3 in DNA: TGCAGCGTTGGCCAGGGGATCCTCCTCTACAATGAGCAGTTCTTC.

This clone was counted only a few times. The V and J genes are TRBV6-5 and TRBJ2-7; tentatively, D is TRBD2 (6 bases). This CDR3 region has 14 residues. V lost 5 bases to trimming and J lost 3 bases, with 14 bases between them. Germline lookup yields CDR1 MNHEY and CDR2 SVGAGI. The CDR3 region is CASSPGTGRYEQYF. The CDR3 DNA is TGTGCCAGCAGTCCCGGGACTGGGCGCTACGAGCAGTACTTC.

The gene calls are TRBV7-3 and TRBJ2-2; 11 nucleotides match TRBD1. The V segment lost 6 bases and the J segment 7 bases; nucleotides outside the gene matches: 10. This CDR3 contains 16 residues. The V gene's germline CDR1 is SGHTA and CDR2 FQGTGA. CDR3 bases: TGTGCCAGCAGAGCGGGACAGGGGGAAAGGGTCGGGGAGCTGTTTTTT. This translates into CASRAGQGERVGELFF.